Following are 24 T cell receptor beta chains from one sample sequenced in a study of cytomegalovirus exposure and HLA in healthy donors. Primers for the PCR totalled 60 Vbeta and 13 Jbeta. Assay used: immunoSEQ multiplex PCR; TCRdb lists only in-frame clones, some missing. The sample contains 150,000 to 200,000 clones, approximately 80% of which appear only once. Sequencing was performed on PBMCs. The receptors originated from a woman between 40 and 50 years old in good health and CMV-seronegative.

The table lists this clone with a few counts. The chain has TRBV7-9 and TRBJ2-7; D uncertain. This CDR3 comprises 16 residues. CDR1 and CDR2 from the germline V gene are SEHNR and FQNEAQ (reference sequence). V was pared by 1 base and J by 6 bases, with 19 bases between. The CDR3 DNA follows: TGTGCCAGCAGCTTAGAAGTCTGGCTAGAATCGGGCGAGCAGTACTTC. It translates to CASSLEVWLESGEQYF.

The chain combines TRBV23-1 with TRBJ2-7; TRBD1 aligns across 9 bases. TRBV23-1 is known as an ORF, though its function is uncertain. The V gene end was trimmed by 10 bases and the J gene end by 3 bases; junction bases not matched to a gene: 13. This CDR3 has 15 amino acids. CDR3 protein: CATDTTGTGIYEQYF. CDR3 sequence (DNA): TGCGCCACCGATACTACCGGGACAGGGATCTACGAGCAGTACTTC.

The rearrangement joins TRBV27 to TRBJ2-5, with TRBD1 identical over 8 bases. Germline values: CDR1 MNHEY, CDR2 SMNVEV (reference sequence). The CDR3 runs to 16 residues. V shed 3 bases, J shed 2 bases, and the junction held 8 bases outside the gene matches. The CDR3 spells CASSFGTGWQQETQYF. CDR3 DNA sequence: TGTGCCAGCAGTTTTGGGACAGGATGGCAACAAGAGACCCAGTACTTC.

Comment on this clone: Other DNA sequences within the sample encode an identical CDR3. CDR3 amino acids: CASSQDLNTEAFF. In nucleotides, the CDR3 is TGCGCCAGCAGCCAAGACTTGAACACTGAAGCTTTCTTT. The chain recombines TRBV4-3 with TRBJ1-1; D is unresolved. Germline CDR1 is LGHNA and CDR2 is YSLEER. Trimming shortened V by 0 bases and J by 0 bases, and 2 bases separated the two germline ends. The CDR3 runs 13 residues.

The chain has TRBV11-2 and TRBJ1-4, with D possibly TRBD1 on 5 matching bases. CDR3 length equals 15 residues. The V end lost 1 base, the J end lost 5 bases, and 11 bases lay between the germline ends. Germline CDR1 and CDR2: SGHAT and FQNNGV. CDR3 residues: CASSLGATVNEKLFF. In DNA, the CDR3 is TGTGCCAGCAGCTTAGGGGCGACAGTCAATGAAAAACTGTTTTTT.

The chain employs TRBV7-9 and TRBJ2-7, with 11 nucleotides matching TRBD2. The CDR3 has 17 amino acids. V lost 2 bases and J lost 2; bases outside the gene matches: 8. The germline V gene has CDR1 SEHNR and CDR2 FQNEAQ (reference sequence). The CDR3 DNA reads TGTGCCAGCAGCTTATTTAGCGGGAGGGCCGGTCCCTACGAGCAGTACTTC. It translates to CASSLFSGRAGPYEQYF. The full variable domain, completed using reference TRBV7-9 and TRBJ2-7, is DTGVSQNPRHKITKRGQNVTFRCDPISEHNRLYWYRQTLGQGPEFLTYFQNEAQLEKSRLLSDRFSAERPKGSFSTLEIQRTEQGDSAMYLCASSLFSGRAGPYEQYFGPGTRLTVT.

This chain uses TRBV4-3 with TRBJ2-2, with 9 bases lining up with TRBD2. V was clipped by 2 bases and J by 3 bases; unmatched bases: 4. Germline CDR1 is LGHNA and CDR2 is YSLEER. This CDR3 has 16 amino acids. The CDR3 bases are TGCGCCAGCAGCCAATATAGCGGGGGTTACACCGGGGAGCTGTTTTTT. It is translated as CASSQYSGGYTGELFF.

The sample holds a few counts of this clone. The chain is built from TRBV28 and TRBJ1-5, with 8 bases aligning to TRBD1. V shed 5 bases, J shed 2 bases, and the junction held 14 bases outside the gene matches. The germline CDR1 and CDR2 sequences are MDHEN and SYDVKM. The CDR3 runs to 18 residues. The DNA of the CDR3 is TGTGCCAGCAGTGGCGACAGGGGTTTTTCGGTGGGCAATCAGCCCCAGCATTTT. Amino acid sequence: CASSGDRGFSVGNQPQHF.

This chain connects TRBV28 to TRBJ2-1; 8 bases are shared with TRBD1. The CDR3 extends over 14 amino acids. V trimming: 10 bases; J trimming: 7 bases; junction bases outside the gene matches: 12. From germline, CDR1 is MDHEN and CDR2 SYDVKM. The CDR3 region has the DNA TGTGCCACCAGGAGGACAGGGCGAGATAATGAGCAGTTCTTC. Residues: CATRRTGRDNEQFF.

The chain has TRBV5-1 and TRBJ1-5; D possibly corresponds to TRBD1 (6 bases). Germline V gene sequence: CDR1 SGHRS, CDR2 YFSETQ. CDR3 size: 16 residues. Trimming stripped 4 bases from V and 0 bases from J, with 14 bases between. The CDR3 region is CASSKQGPYSNQPQHF. CDR3 bases: TGCGCCAGCAGCAAACAGGGCCCTTATAGCAATCAGCCCCAGCATTTT. Full variable domain (missing parts from reference TRBV5-1 and TRBJ1-5): KAGVTQTPRYLIKTRGQQVTLSCSPISGHRSVSWYQQTPGQGLQFLFEYFSETQRNKGNFPGRFSGRQFSNSRSEMNVSTLELGDSALYLCASSKQGPYSNQPQHFGDGTRLSIL.

The J gene is TRBJ2-7, the V gene TRBV6-1; D gene ambiguous. The V gene's germline CDR1 is MNHNS and CDR2 SASEGT. With 4 bases removed from V and 4 bases from J, the gap between germline ends came to 11 bases. The CDR3 consists of 13 residues. CDR3 sequence reads: CASSALAWYEQYF. CDR3 DNA sequence: TGTGCCAGCAGTGCCTTGGCTTGGTACGAGCAGTACTTC.

This chain links TRBV6-4 with TRBJ2-7, with unresolved D. Trimming pared 5 bases from V and 3 bases from J, leaving 2 bases between. Germline loops: CDR1 MRHNA, CDR2 SNTAGT. CDR3 length equals 10 residues. The CDR3 here is CASSLYEQYF. DNA for the CDR3: TGTGCCAGCAGTCTCTACGAGCAGTACTTC.

The V gene is TRBV7-2, the J gene TRBJ2-3; D is possibly TRBD1 (6 bases). Germline V lookup: CDR1 SGHTA, CDR2 FQGNSA. This CDR3 region has 14 residues. V was clipped by 1 base and J by 2 bases, with 7 bases between them. The CDR3 region is CASSLGTDTDTQYF. The DNA of the CDR3 is TGTGCCAGCAGCTTAGGGACAGACACAGATACGCAGTATTTT.

As to this clone: Relative to the germline gene, one junction end is altered; a read error may explain this. The J gene is TRBJ2-7, the V gene TRBV7-9, with a tentative D call TRBD1 (5 bases). The CDR3 has 11 amino acids. Germline V gene lookup returns CDR1 SEHNR and CDR2 FQNEAQ (reference sequence). CDR3 sequence reads: CSSSAQGLQYF. The CDR3 DNA sequence: TGTTCCAGCAGCGCCCAGGGTCTGCAGTACTTC. The variable domain in full, completed from reference TRBV7-9 and TRBJ2-7, reads DTGVSQNPRHKITKRGQNVTFRCDPISEHNRLYWYRQTLGQGPEFLTYFQNEAQLEKSRLLSDRFSAERPKGSFSTLEIQRTEQGDSAMYLCSSSAQGLQYFGPGTRLTVT.

Turning to this clone: The junction departs from the called germline gene at one end, perhaps through a read error. This chain connects TRBV7-9 to TRBJ2-5, with 8 bases matching TRBD1. CDR3 length equals 15 residues. Per germline, CDR1 SEHNR and CDR2 FQNEAQ (reference sequence). DNA of the CDR3: TGTTCCAGCAGCTCCTGGACAGGGTTTGGAGAGACCCAGTACTTC. This translates into CSSSSWTGFGETQYF.

The J gene is TRBJ2-3, the V gene TRBV9; TRBD2 agrees at 10 bases. Germline CDR1 is SGDLS and CDR2 is YYNGEE. The CDR3 spans 15 residues. The V gene end was trimmed by 3 bases and the J gene end by 2 bases; junction bases not matched to a gene: 3. CDR3 sequence reads: CASSAGTSATDTQYF. In nucleotides, the CDR3 is TGTGCCAGCAGCGCCGGGACTAGCGCCACAGATACGCAGTATTTT.

CDR3 residues: CASSLTEIYNEQFF. The CDR3 DNA reads as TGCGCCAGCAGCCTCACAGAGATATACAATGAGCAGTTCTTC. This chain connects TRBV5-1 to TRBJ2-1; D unresolved. The germline V gene has CDR1 SGHRS and CDR2 YFSETQ. There are 14 residues in the CDR3. V was clipped by 4 bases and J by 4 bases, with 12 bases between them.

This clone was found a few times. This chain connects TRBV5-1 to TRBJ2-5; weak D call: TRBD1 (5 bases). V lost 0 bases to trimming and J lost 9 bases, with 18 bases between them. In germline, CDR1 is SGHRS, CDR2 YFSETQ. The CDR3 is 15 residues long. The CDR3 loop is CASSLALDKRSAQYF. CDR3 DNA: TGCGCCAGCAGCTTGGCCTTGGACAAAAGATCGGCCCAGTACTTC.

This sequence joins TRBV7-9 and TRBJ2-7, with TRBD1 as a possible D gene (6 bases). Deletions cut 3 bases from V and 4 bases from J, with 16 bases between. Germline-derived CDR1 and CDR2 are SEHNR and FQNEAQ (reference sequence). CDR3 length: 15 residues. The CDR3, as DNA: TGTGCCAGCAGCTTCTTTGGACGGGACATTTACGAGCAGTACTTC. Its protein product is CASSFFGRDIYEQYF. The entire variable domain, with the rest obtained from reference TRBV7-9 and TRBJ2-7, is as follows: DTGVSQNPRHKITKRGQNVTFRCDPISEHNRLYWYRQTLGQGPEFLTYFQNEAQLEKSRLLSDRFSAERPKGSFSTLEIQRTEQGDSAMYLCASSFFGRDIYEQYFGPGTRLTVT.

The rearrangement links TRBV18 to TRBJ2-7; D possibly corresponds to TRBD1 (6 bases). Trimming took off 2 bases at V and 5 bases at J, with 13 bases between the two ends. The CDR3 spans 14 residues. CDR1 and CDR2 from the germline V gene are KGHSH and LQKENI. The CDR3 nucleotides are TGTGCCAGCTCACCAGAGGCAGGGGTCGACGAGCAGTACTTC. It encodes CASSPEAGVDEQYF.

The chain is built from TRBV30 and TRBJ1-2; D unresolved. This CDR3 comprises 11 residues. Trimming took off 3 bases at V and 2 bases at J, with 4 bases between the two ends. Germline V gene lookup returns CDR1 GTSNPN and CDR2 SVGIG (reference sequence). CDR3 in amino acids: CAWRGNYGYTF. In DNA form, the CDR3 reads TGTGCCTGGAGGGGCAACTATGGCTACACCTTC.

The chain combines TRBV15 with TRBJ2-7; D is uncertain. Per germline, CDR1 LNHNV and CDR2 YYDKDF (reference sequence). V was shortened by 1 base and J by 5 bases, with 12 bases between the two germline ends. The CDR3 is 14 residues long. DNA of the CDR3: TGTGCCACCAGCAGAGCCACCCCGAGCCACGAGCAGTACTTC. Amino acid sequence: CATSRATPSHEQYF.

The rearrangement uses TRBV2 and TRBJ2-7; 8 nucleotides line up with TRBD2. The CDR3 is 15 amino acids. CDR1 is SNHLY and CDR2 is FYNNEI in the germline V gene. The ends lost 2 bases at V and 2 bases at J; junction bases unmatched: 5. CDR3 sequence (DNA): TGTGCCAGCAGTGAAACTAGCGGACTAACCTACGAGCAGTACTTC. Protein product: CASSETSGLTYEQYF.

V is TRBV5-1 and J is TRBJ1-5, with D possibly matching TRBD1 (6 bases). From germline, CDR1 is SGHRS and CDR2 YFSETQ. The V gene lost 0 bases and the J gene lost 5 bases, with 6 bases spanning the gap. The length of the CDR3 is 13 residues. The CDR3 spells CASSLAGDQPQHF. The CDR3 nucleotides are TGCGCCAGCAGCTTGGCAGGGGATCAGCCCCAGCATTTT.